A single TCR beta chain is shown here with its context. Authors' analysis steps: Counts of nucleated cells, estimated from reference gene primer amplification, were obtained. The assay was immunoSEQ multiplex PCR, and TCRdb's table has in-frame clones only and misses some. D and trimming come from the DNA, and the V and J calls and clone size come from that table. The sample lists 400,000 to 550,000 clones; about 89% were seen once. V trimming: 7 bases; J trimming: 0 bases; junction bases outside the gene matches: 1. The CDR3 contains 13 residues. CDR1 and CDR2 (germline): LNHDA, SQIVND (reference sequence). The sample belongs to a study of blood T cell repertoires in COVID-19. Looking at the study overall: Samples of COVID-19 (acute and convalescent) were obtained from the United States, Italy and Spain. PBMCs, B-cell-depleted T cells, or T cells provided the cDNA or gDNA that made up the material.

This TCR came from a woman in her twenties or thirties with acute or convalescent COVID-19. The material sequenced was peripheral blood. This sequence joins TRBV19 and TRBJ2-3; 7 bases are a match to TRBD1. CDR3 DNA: TGTGCCAGTACGACAGGGAGCACAGATACGCAGTATTTT. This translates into CASTTGSTDTQYF.